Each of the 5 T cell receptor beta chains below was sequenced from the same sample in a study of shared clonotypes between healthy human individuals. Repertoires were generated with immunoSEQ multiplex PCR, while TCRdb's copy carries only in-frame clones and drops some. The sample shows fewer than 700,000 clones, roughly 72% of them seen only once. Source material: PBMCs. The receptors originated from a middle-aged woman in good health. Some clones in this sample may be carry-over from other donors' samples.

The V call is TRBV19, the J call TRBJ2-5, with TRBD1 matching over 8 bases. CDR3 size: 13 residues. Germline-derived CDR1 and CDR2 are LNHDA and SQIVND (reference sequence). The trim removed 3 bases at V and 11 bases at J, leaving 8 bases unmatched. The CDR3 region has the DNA TGTGCCAGTAGTATTACCGGGACAGGAGTTCAGTACTTC. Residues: CASSITGTGVQYF.

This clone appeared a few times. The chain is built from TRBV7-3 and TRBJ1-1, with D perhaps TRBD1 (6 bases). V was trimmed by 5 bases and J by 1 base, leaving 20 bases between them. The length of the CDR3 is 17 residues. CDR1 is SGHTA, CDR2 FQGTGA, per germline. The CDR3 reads CASSKDGGAGGNTEAFF. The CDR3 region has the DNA TGTGCCAGCAGCAAAGACGGGGGCGCGGGTGGGAACACTGAAGCTTTCTTT.

CDR3 protein: CASSVGLAKTKNIQYF. CDR3 nucleotide sequence: TGTGCCAGCAGTGTGGGACTAGCGAAAACCAAAAACATTCAGTACTTC. The V call is TRBV28, the J call TRBJ2-4; 10 bases agree with TRBD2. Germline values: CDR1 MDHEN, CDR2 SYDVKM. The V segment lost 5 bases and the J segment 2 bases; nucleotides outside the gene matches: 6. The length of the CDR3 is 16 residues.

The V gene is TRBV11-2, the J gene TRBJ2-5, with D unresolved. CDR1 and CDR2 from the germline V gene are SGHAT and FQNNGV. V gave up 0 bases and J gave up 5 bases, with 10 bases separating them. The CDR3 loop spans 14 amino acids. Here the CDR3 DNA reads TGTGCCAGCAGCTTAGATCCTAGAGCCGAGACCCAGTACTTC. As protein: CASSLDPRAETQYF.

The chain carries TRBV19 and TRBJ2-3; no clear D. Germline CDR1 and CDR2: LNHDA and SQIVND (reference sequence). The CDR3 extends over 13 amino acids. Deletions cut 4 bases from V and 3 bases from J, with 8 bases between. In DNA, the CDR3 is TGTGCCAGTAGTACCCCGACGACAGATACGCAGTATTTT. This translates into CASSTPTTDTQYF.